The 20 T cell receptor beta chains below come from one sample, sequenced in a study of T cells in Graves' hyperthyroidism and ophthalmopathy. Template material for amplifying TCR beta CDR3 regions consisted of RNA transcripts. Researchers ran a first-round RT-PCR on the TCR CDR3 using the HTBI primer set. Using its own MiXCR run on the multiplex PCR reads, TCRdb lists one record per CDR3 protein. The sample lists about 530,000 distinct CDR3 sequences; approximately 17% were seen once. The sample comprised blood. The receptor source for this set is a woman aged 18-35 years with Graves' ophthalmopathy.

This clonotype was recorded once. This may stem from a read error, because a much larger clone lies one nucleotide away. The rearrangement links TRBV28 to TRBJ1-5; 7 positions match TRBD1. CDR1 is MDHEN, CDR2 SYDVKM, per germline. CDR3 size: 15 residues. The J segment lost 6 bases and the V segment lost 10 bases, leaving 15 bases of the junction unmatched. The CDR3 sequence: CATIGGDREGQPQHF. The CDR3 DNA is TGTGCCACCATTGGGGGCGACAGGGAGGGTCAGCCCCAGCATTTT.

At least ten counts were recorded for this clonotype. The chain links TRBV18 to TRBJ2-7; weak D call: TRBD1 (6 bases). The ends were cut back, 2 bases at V and 2 bases at J, with 10 bases in the middle. The CDR3 is 14 residues long. Germline CDR1 and CDR2: KGHSH and LQKENI. In DNA form, the CDR3 reads TGTGCCAGCTCACCAAGGACAGATGCCTACGAGCAGTACTTC. Protein sequence: CASSPRTDAYEQYF.

This clonotype has at least ten counts. The rearrangement uses TRBV7-2 and TRBJ2-7; 12 positions agree with TRBD1. The ends lost 0 bases at V and 7 bases at J; junction bases unmatched: 4. CDR1 is SGHTA and CDR2 is FQGNSA in the germline V gene. The CDR3 spans 15 residues. In DNA form, the CDR3 reads TGTGCCAGCAGCTTAGCTGGGACAGGGGGCGAGGAGCAGTACTTC. Translating gives CASSLAGTGGEEQYF. Full variable domain (rest looked up from reference TRBV7-2 and TRBJ2-7): GAGVSQSPSNKVTEKGKDVELRCDPISGHTALYWYRQSLGQGLEFLIYFQGNSAPDKSGLPSDRFSAERTGGSVSTLTIQRTQQEDSAVYLCASSLAGTGGEEQYFGPGTRLTVT.

The J gene is TRBJ2-3, the V gene TRBV5-1; TRBD1 agrees at 8 bases. V lost 0 bases to trimming and J lost 3 bases; unmatched junction nucleotides: 6. Germline V gene data show CDR1 as SGHRS and CDR2 as YFSETQ. This CDR3 comprises 16 residues. The CDR3 DNA is TGCGCCAGCAGCTTGGGGCAGGGGGCGAGGACAGATACGCAGTATTTT. Its protein is CASSLGQGARTDTQYF.

This clonotype was counted many times. This chain links TRBV12-3 or TRBV12-4 with TRBJ2-5; D possibly corresponds to TRBD1 (6 bases). The V end lost 6 bases, the J end lost 1 base, and 15 bases lay between the germline ends. The CDR3 has 15 amino acids. This CDR3 reads CASSPPGVAQETQYF. The DNA for the CDR3 is TGTGCCAGCAGCCCACCAGGGGTAGCCCAAGAGACCCAGTACTTC.

Worth noting for this clonotype: Just one base apart from a much larger clone, this may be a read error. The rearrangement joins TRBV30 to TRBJ1-1, with D unresolved. CDR1 is GTSNPN and CDR2 is SVGIG in the germline V gene (reference sequence). The CDR3 runs 14 residues. V was clipped by 0 bases and J by 0 bases, with 8 bases between them. CDR3 coding DNA: TGTGCCTGGAGTGTCGCACGGGTGAACACTGAAGCTTTCTTT. As protein: CAWSVARVNTEAFF.

The sample holds a few counts of this clonotype. The gene calls are TRBV11-2 and TRBJ2-1, with unresolved D. Germline-derived CDR1 and CDR2 are SGHAT and FQNNGV. This CDR3 has 12 amino acids. V gave up 6 bases and J gave up 7 bases, with 10 bases separating them. CDR3 residues: CASRLTTNEQFF. In nucleotides, the CDR3 is TGTGCCAGCAGATTGACAACGAATGAGCAGTTCTTC. Looking up the rest from reference TRBV11-2 and TRBJ2-1 gives the full variable domain: EAGVAQSPRYKIIEKRQSVAFWCNPISGHATLYWYQQILGQGPKLLIQFQNNGVVDDSQLPKDRFSAERLKGVDSTLKIQPAKLEDSAVYLCASRLTTNEQFFGPGTRLTVL.

V gene TRBV28 combines with J gene TRBJ1-2, with D unresolved. There are 13 residues in the CDR3. Trimming removed 8 bases at V and 4 bases at J, with 14 bases between. CDR1 and CDR2 from the germline V gene are MDHEN and SYDVKM. This CDR3 reads CASDTGRTYGYTF. The CDR3 DNA reads TGTGCCAGCGACACGGGAAGGACCTATGGCTACACCTTC.

The chain joins TRBV4-2 to TRBJ2-7; the match to TRBD2 covers 8 bases. The germline CDR1 and CDR2 sequences are LGHNA and YNFKEQ. J was trimmed by 3 bases and V by 5 bases; bases with no gene match: 6. The CDR3 length is 14 residues. CDR3 nucleotides: TGTGCCAGCAGCGCACGGGGGGGTAACTACGAGCAGTACTTC. Translated: CASSARGGNYEQYF.

In its sample, this clonotype was seen a few times. The chain uses TRBV20-1 and TRBJ2-1; 8 bases agree with TRBD2. The CDR3 has 14 amino acids. Germline-derived CDR1 and CDR2 are DFQATT and SNEGSKA (reference sequence). J lost 7 bases, V lost 3 bases, and 8 bases had no gene match. CDR3 in DNA: TGCAGTGCTAGCCCAGCGGGAGATCGAAATGAGCAGTTCTTC. It is translated as CSASPAGDRNEQFF.

This chain joins TRBV6-2 or TRBV6-3 and TRBJ1-1; 12 bases map to TRBD1. The CDR3 length is 16 residues. The germline V gene encodes CDR1 MNHEY and CDR2 SVGEGT. V shed 11 bases and J 3 bases; nucleotides not matched to a gene: 13. DNA of the CDR3: TGTGCCTGGATACCGGGACAGGGGGCGGGAGACACTGAAGCTTTCTTT. This translates into CAWIPGQGAGDTEAFF.

In its sample, this clonotype was seen many times. The chain links TRBV30 to TRBJ1-2, with D perhaps TRBD1 (6 bases). This CDR3 contains 15 residues. CDR1 and CDR2 from the germline V gene are GTSNPN and SVGIG (reference sequence). V was pared by 1 base and J by 1 base, with 13 bases between. The CDR3 reads CAWSEGDILNYGYTF. DNA for the CDR3: TGTGCCTGGAGTGAGGGGGACATCCTTAACTATGGCTACACCTTC.

The V and J genes are TRBV11-2 and TRBJ2-2; D might be TRBD1 or TRBD2, each matching 5 bases. Trimming removed 3 bases at V and 0 bases at J, with 11 bases between. The CDR3 has 16 residues. The germline V gene has CDR1 SGHAT and CDR2 FQNNGV. The CDR3 sequence is CASSFGTEANTGELFF. In nucleotides, the CDR3 is TGTGCCAGCAGCTTCGGGACGGAAGCGAACACCGGGGAGCTGTTTTTT.

This clonotype was seen repeatedly, ten times or more. This chain uses TRBV2 with TRBJ1-4, with TRBD1 matching 7 bases. Germline lookup yields CDR1 SNHLY and CDR2 FYNNEI. The CDR3 length is 15 residues. The ends lost 4 bases at V and 8 bases at J; junction bases unmatched: 10. The CDR3 sequence is CASSVERGRGEKLFF. The CDR3 coding sequence is TGTGCCAGCAGTGTCGAAAGGGGGCGGGGGGAAAAACTGTTTTTT.

This clonotype was observed at least ten times. The rearrangement links TRBV2 to TRBJ2-1; 9 bases fit TRBD1. Germline values: CDR1 SNHLY, CDR2 FYNNEI. V lost 11 bases to trimming and J lost 6 bases; unmatched junction nucleotides: 8. This CDR3 has 13 residues. DNA for the CDR3: TGTGCCCCGAAACGGACAGGGGCCAATGAGCAGTTCTTC. It specifies CAPKRTGANEQFF.

This chain connects TRBV7-9 to TRBJ1-2; 7 bases are shared with TRBD1. The V segment lost 3 bases and the J segment 9 bases; nucleotides outside the gene matches: 7. Germline CDR1 and CDR2: SEHNR and FQNEAQ (reference sequence). This CDR3 is built from 13 residues. CDR3 nucleotides: TGTGCCAGCAGCTTCGGGACAGACTCGAGCTACACCTTC. The encoded protein is CASSFGTDSSYTF.

The chain employs TRBV28 and TRBJ2-1; a possible D gene is TRBD2 (6 bases). The ends were cut back, 6 bases at V and 9 bases at J, with 12 bases in the middle. The germline gives CDR1 MDHEN, CDR2 SYDVKM. The CDR3 covers 12 residues. The CDR3, as DNA: TGTGCCAGCAGAAGGAGGGCCACTGAGCAGTTCTTC. Translation gives CASRRRATEQFF. The variable domain in full, with the rest retrieved from reference TRBV28 and TRBJ2-1, is DVKVTQSSRYLVKRTGEKVFLECVQDMDHENMFWYRQDPGLGLRLIYFSYDVKMKEKGDIPEGYSVSREKKERFSLILESASTNQTSMYLCASRRRATEQFFGPGTRLTVL.

The V gene is TRBV20-1, the J gene TRBJ1-4; 9 nucleotides match TRBD1. The CDR3 runs 13 residues. V shed 3 bases, J shed 5 bases, and the junction held 1 base outside the gene matches. Germline CDR1 reads DFQATT; CDR2 reads SNEGSKA (reference sequence). The CDR3 loop is CSASDRGNEKLFF. The CDR3 nucleotides read TGCAGTGCTAGCGACAGGGGGAATGAAAAACTGTTTTTT.

The chain uses TRBV20-1 and TRBJ2-5, with 10 bases lining up with TRBD2. Germline-derived CDR1 and CDR2 are DFQATT and SNEGSKA (reference sequence). V lost 4 bases, J lost 4 bases, and 6 bases stayed unmatched. This CDR3 region has 14 residues. CDR3 residues: CSATSGGEGETQYF. The CDR3 region has the DNA TGCAGTGCTACCAGCGGGGGGGAAGGAGAGACCCAGTACTTC.

The V call is TRBV14, the J call TRBJ2-1, with TRBD2 identical over 7 bases. In germline, CDR1 is SGHDN, CDR2 FVKESK. The length of the CDR3 is 15 residues. J lost 5 bases, V lost 1 base, and 5 bases had no gene match. This CDR3 reads CASSQAQGGHNEQFF. In nucleotides, the CDR3 is TGTGCCAGCAGCCAAGCGCAGGGAGGGCACAATGAGCAGTTCTTC. Full variable domain (missing parts from reference TRBV14 and TRBJ2-1): EAGVTQFPSHSVIEKGQTVTLRCDPISGHDNLYWYRRVMGKEIKFLLHFVKESKQDESGMPNNRFLAERTGGTYSTLKVQPAELEDSGVYFCASSQAQGGHNEQFFGPGTRLTVL.